Listed below are T cell receptor beta chains from one sample, sequenced in a study of blood T cell repertoires in COVID-19. Sequencing was performed with immunoSEQ multiplex PCR; in TCRdb, only in-frame clones are kept and a portion is missing. Among approximately 94,000 clones listed, almost 80% were seen once. The sample consisted of peripheral blood. Receptors were obtained from a man between 65 and 85 years old with active or convalescent COVID-19. CDR3s include the opening cysteine and the closing phenylalanine or tryptophan. The D gene is left open where the match is weak. Expanded clones are given a class, and other clones once, few, many or no size at all.

J,D,size,V,DNA,CDR3
TRBJ2-7,.,.,TRBV2,TGTGCCAGCAGGCGGGACCGCCAGGCGAGGGGGCAGTACTTC,CASRRDRQARGQYF
TRBJ2-5,.,once,TRBV28,TGTGCCAGCAGGGCATTGGGGGCTCAAGAGACCCAGTACTTC,CASRALGAQETQYF
TRBJ2-7,TRBD1,.,TRBV28,TGTGCCAGCAGAACAGGACAGGGATTCTACGAGCAGTACTTC,CASRTGQGFYEQYF
TRBJ1-1,.,.,TRBV11-3,TGTGCCAGCAGCTTTTCAGGGGCCGACACTGAAGCTTTCTTT,CASSFSGADTEAFF
TRBJ1-1,TRBD1,few,TRBV6-2/TRBV6-3,TGTGCCAGCAGCTCCCAGGGACAGGGGACTGAAGCTTTCTTT,CASSSQGQGTEAFF
TRBJ2-3,TRBD1,.,TRBV6-6,TGTGCCAGCAGTTCCCCTCGGGACAGAAGCCAGTATTTT,CASSSPRDRSQYF
TRBJ1-1,.,.,TRBV5-4,TGTGCCAGCACGCCGGACAGCTTCATGAACACTGAAGCTTTCTTT,CASTPDSFMNTEAFF
TRBJ2-7,TRBD2,.,TRBV20-1,TGCAGTGCTAGTAGGTCAGGAGCGGGAGCCGAGCAGTACTTC,CSASRSGAGAEQYF
TRBJ2-2,TRBD2,.,TRBV5-4,TGTGCCAGCAGCTTGGAAGGGACTAGCGGGGGGGCGGTCGGGGAGCTGTTTTTT,CASSLEGTSGGAVGELFF
TRBJ2-1,TRBD2,.,TRBV3-1/TRBV3-2,TGTGCCAGCAGCCCTGCGGTCGGGCTAGCGGGAGTCAATGAGCAGTTCTTC,CASSPAVGLAGVNEQFF
TRBJ1-6,TRBD1,few,TRBV6-5,TGTGCCAGCAGGGCCGGGACAGGGGTTCGGTCACCCCTCCACTTT,CASRAGTGVRSPLHF
TRBJ1-4,TRBD1,.,TRBV19,TGTGCCAGTAGTATGCTGGGACAGGGGAAAGGTCGGTCGTTTTTT,CASSMLGQGKGRSFF
TRBJ2-7,TRBD1,.,TRBV7-2,TGTGCCAGCAGCTTATCTGGGACAGATATTGTCAGGGAGCAGTACTTC,CASSLSGTDIVREQYF
TRBJ1-1,TRBD1,.,TRBV25-1,TGTGCCAGCAGTGAAGTGCAGGGGGTGAACACTGAAGCTTTCTTT,CASSEVQGVNTEAFF
TRBJ1-6,.,.,TRBV5-5,TGTGCCAGCAGCCCGGGACTTTTTGTCTCCTATAATTCACCCCTCCACTTT,CASSPGLFVSYNSPLHF
TRBJ1-6,.,.,TRBV11-2,TGTGCCAGCAGCTTACTGGAACAGTACCTGTCACCCCTCCACTTT,CASSLLEQYLSPLHF
TRBJ2-1,.,.,TRBV24-1,TGTGCCACCAGTGGGGGCGACAATGAGCAGTTCTTC,CATSGGDNEQFF
TRBJ2-7,.,few,TRBV18,TGTGCCAGCTCACCGGCGGAGGGCTACGAGCAGTACTTC,CASSPAEGYEQYF
TRBJ1-5,.,few,TRBV3-1/TRBV3-2,TGTGCCAGCAGCCGCACAGATTCCCAGCCCCAGCATTTT,CASSRTDSQPQHF
TRBJ1-5,.,.,TRBV30,TGTGCCTGGAGTCCACAGGGAAGTGAGCCCCAGCATTTT,CAWSPQGSEPQHF
TRBJ2-7,TRBD1,.,TRBV30,TGTGCCTGGAGCCGACAGGGGGAGGGCGAGCAGTACTTC,CAWSRQGEGEQYF
TRBJ2-5,.,.,TRBV5-4,TGTGCCAGCAGCTCGGCTACCGGGATCATTCAAGAGACCCAGTACTTC,CASSSATGIIQETQYF
TRBJ1-5,.,few,TRBV19,TGTGCCAGTAGCACACTGGGGGGAGATTGGCAGCCCCAGCATTTT,CASSTLGGDWQPQHF
TRBJ1-1,.,.,TRBV30,TGTGCCTGGAGTGGACAGTCCGCTGAAGCTTTCTTT,CAWSGQSAEAFF
TRBJ2-3,TRBD2,.,TRBV29-1,TGCAGCGCAAGGACTAGCGGGGGGTATACGCAGTATTTT,CSARTSGGYTQYF
TRBJ2-7,.,.,TRBV4-2,TGTGCCAGCAGCCAAGAATGGAGCGGTTACTACGAGCAGTACTTC,CASSQEWSGYYEQYF
TRBJ2-1,TRBD2,.,TRBV4-3,TGCGCCAGCAGCCAAAGCGGGAGGGCGGATGAGCAGTTCTTC,CASSQSGRADEQFF
TRBJ1-2,.,.,TRBV6-2/TRBV6-3,TGTGCCAGCAGCAGAAACAGGGTTGGCTACACCTTC,CASSRNRVGYTF
TRBJ2-3,TRBD2,.,TRBV24-1,TGTGCCACCAGGGACAGCGGGAGCCCAGATACGCAGTATTTT,CATRDSGSPDTQYF
TRBJ1-3,TRBD1,.,TRBV18,TGTGCCAGCTCACAAGATACCAGGGGGCCTGGAAACACCATATATTTT,CASSQDTRGPGNTIYF
TRBJ2-1,TRBD2,.,TRBV11-3,TGTGCCAGCAGCTTCGGGCGGCGGGGGGACAATGAGCAGTTCTTC,CASSFGRRGDNEQFF
TRBJ2-5,.,.,TRBV5-4,TGTGCCAGCAGCCTCCAAGAGACCCAGTACTTC,CASSLQETQYF
TRBJ2-3,.,.,TRBV9,TGTGCCAGCAGCGTAGGGGGGAGGGATACGCAGTATTTT,CASSVGGRDTQYF
TRBJ2-6,.,.,TRBV7-2,TGTGCCAGCAGCACGACAGTCTTCTCTGGGGCCAACGTCCTGACTTTC,CASSTTVFSGANVLTF
TRBJ2-2,.,.,TRBV3-1/TRBV3-2,TGTGCCAGCAGCCAAGACCCGAACATCATTTCCGGGGAGCTGTTTTTT,CASSQDPNIISGELFF
TRBJ1-4,.,.,TRBV27,TGTGCCAGCACCCCAAGACGGGGAATCGGTGAAAAACTGTTTTTT,CASTPRRGIGEKLFF
TRBJ1-1,.,.,TRBV27,TGTGCCAGCAGTAGTGGACTTGAAGCTTTCTTT,CASSSGLEAFF
TRBJ1-1,TRBD1,.,TRBV7-8,TGTGCCAGCAGCTTAGTAGCGCAGGGGGTCACTGAAGCTTTCTTT,CASSLVAQGVTEAFF
TRBJ2-1,.,.,TRBV6-4,TGTGCCAGCAGCCGGGAAGGGTCCAATGAGCAGTTCTTC,CASSREGSNEQFF
TRBJ1-6,TRBD1,.,TRBV19,TGTGCCAGTAGTCAAGACAGGGGGATTTTATCACCCCTCCACTTT,CASSQDRGILSPLHF
TRBJ2-3,TRBD2,.,TRBV5-4,TGTGCCAGCAGCTTGGTCACTAGCGGGGGCTGGGCAGATACGCAGTATTTT,CASSLVTSGGWADTQYF